The 31 T cell receptor beta chains given below trace back to one sample, sequenced in a study of OX40 agonist ivuxolimab in advanced cancers. The table came from immunoSEQ multiplex PCR; TCRdb's copy has only in-frame clones and leaves some out. The table lists tens of thousands of clones, 90% to 95% of them singletons. The material was CD4+ or CD8+ T cells sorted from blood, obtained in a trial of the OX40 agonist ivuxolimab. The receptors shown here come from an adult with an advanced solid tumor such as melanoma, head and neck, liver or kidney cancer.

V usage is TRBV11-2 and J usage is TRBJ2-5; 8 bases agree with TRBD2. CDR1 is SGHAT, CDR2 FQNNGV, per germline. This CDR3 has 16 amino acids. V shed 5 bases, J shed 0 bases, and the junction held 8 bases outside the gene matches. Here the CDR3 reads CASSLRASGYQETQYF. The CDR3 DNA reads as TGTGCCAGCAGCCTCCGGGCTAGCGGGTACCAAGAGACCCAGTACTTC.

The chain recombines TRBV5-6 with TRBJ1-1, with TRBD1 as a possible D gene (5 bases). The CDR3 spans 15 residues. The V end was cut by 0 bases, the J end by 4 bases, with 13 bases between. CDR1 is SGHDT, CDR2 YYEEEE, per germline. The CDR3 nucleotides read TGTGCCAGCAGCTTGGGGGAATGGGGGACCACTGAAGCTTTCTTT. Translation: CASSLGEWGTTEAFF.

This chain uses TRBV9 with TRBJ1-3; maybe TRBD1 (6 bases). The CDR3 is made up of 14 amino acids. The ends were cut back, 0 bases at V and 4 bases at J, with 8 bases in the middle. CDR1 SGDLS and CDR2 YYNGEE come from the germline V gene. The CDR3 sequence: CASSVGGAGNTIYF. The CDR3 DNA sequence: TGTGCCAGCAGCGTAGGGGGGGCCGGAAACACCATATATTTT. Drawing the rest from reference TRBV9 and TRBJ1-3, the complete variable domain is DSGVTQTPKHLITATGQRVTLRCSPRSGDLSVYWYQQSLDQGLQFLIQYYNGEERAKGNILERFSAQQFPDLHSELNLSSLELGDSALYFCASSVGGAGNTIYFGEGSWLTVV.

This chain uses TRBV9 with TRBJ1-1; no clear D gene. Germline V gene sequence: CDR1 SGDLS, CDR2 YYNGEE. V gave up 0 bases and J gave up 2 bases, with 11 bases separating them. This CDR3 spans 15 amino acids. DNA of the CDR3: TGTGCCAGCAGCGTAGGAGGCTTGGTAAACACTGAAGCTTTCTTT. Translated: CASSVGGLVNTEAFF.

The chain couples TRBV6-5 to TRBJ1-2; unclear D gene. This CDR3 region has 15 residues. V gave up 0 bases and J gave up 7 bases, with 15 bases separating them. Germline values: CDR1 MNHEY, CDR2 SVGAGI. This chain's CDR3 is CASSYSLGPAVGYTF. In DNA form, the CDR3 reads TGTGCCAGCAGTTACTCGCTGGGTCCCGCCGTTGGCTACACCTTC.

The gene calls are TRBV6-5 and TRBJ2-1, with a tentative D call TRBD2 (6 bases). Trimming shortened V by 2 bases and J by 2 bases, and 10 bases separated the two germline ends. Germline CDR1 and CDR2: MNHEY and SVGAGI. CDR3 length: 15 amino acids. The DNA of the CDR3 is TGTGCCAGCAGTTACCTAGCGCCAGCCTACAATGAGCAGTTCTTC. Amino acid sequence: CASSYLAPAYNEQFF.

This chain uses TRBV5-8 with TRBJ2-7; TRBD2 matches at 12 bases. This CDR3 region has 15 residues. Germline CDR1 reads SGHTS; CDR2 reads YDEGEE. V shed 3 bases, J shed 6 bases, and the junction held 7 bases outside the gene matches. CDR3: CASSSGGLAGSEQYF. The CDR3 coding sequence is TGTGCCAGCAGCTCCGGAGGACTAGCGGGGAGCGAGCAGTACTTC.

The table lists this clone with a count of one. The chain couples TRBV23-1 to TRBJ1-2, with a tentative D call TRBD1 (5 bases). TRBV23-1 carries the ORF label, with uncertain function. The CDR3 length is 12 residues. Trimming left V 4 bases short and J 10 bases short, with 13 bases between. CDR3 sequence: CASSRATRAYTF. The CDR3 DNA reads TGCGCCAGCAGTCGGGCGACCAGGGCCTACACCTTC.

This chain links TRBV9 with TRBJ2-4; tentative D call: TRBD1 (6 bases). CDR1 SGDLS and CDR2 YYNGEE come from the germline V gene. The CDR3 is made up of 14 amino acids. V was trimmed by 3 bases and J by 8 bases, leaving 15 bases between them. CDR3 DNA sequence: TGTGCCAGCAGCGCGGAACAGGGCCTGCACATTCAGTACTTC. Encoded protein: CASSAEQGLHIQYF.

J is TRBJ2-1 and V is TRBV11-3, with D possibly TRBD2 on 5 matching bases. CDR3 size: 12 residues. The V and J ends lost 3 bases and 6 bases respectively, with 6 bases between them. Per the germline V gene, CDR1 is SGHNT and CDR2 is YENEEA. The CDR3 bases are TGTGCCAGCAGCTTGGGGAGCAATGAGCAGTTCTTC. Translation: CASSLGSNEQFF. The full variable domain, completed using reference TRBV11-3 and TRBJ2-1, is EAGVVQSPRYKIIEKKQPVAFWCNPISGHNTLYWYLQNLGQGPELLIRYENEEAVDDSQLPKDRFSAERLKGVDSTLKIQPAELGDSAVYLCASSLGSNEQFFGPGTRLTVL.

This clone was observed a handful of times. The V call is TRBV19, the J call TRBJ1-4, with 7 bases matching TRBD1. The CDR3 extends over 13 amino acids. Germline CDR1 reads LNHDA; CDR2 reads SQIVND (reference sequence). V lost 7 bases, J lost 8 bases, and 7 bases stayed unmatched. CDR3 protein: CASKTGLEEKLFF. The CDR3 DNA is TGTGCCAGTAAGACAGGGTTAGAAGAAAAACTGTTTTTT.

The V and J genes are TRBV7-6 and TRBJ2-1; possibly TRBD2 for D (6 bases). V was shortened by 6 bases and J by 4 bases, with 10 bases between the two germline ends. This CDR3 spans 13 amino acids. Germline CDR1 reads SGHVS; CDR2 reads FNYEAQ. The CDR3 reads CASSMGGYNEQFF. The CDR3 nucleotides read TGTGCCAGCAGTATGGGGGGTTACAATGAGCAGTTCTTC.

The chain employs TRBV4-3 and TRBJ1-2; 8 bases line up with TRBD1. CDR3 length: 16 amino acids. Trimming removed 1 base from V and 5 bases from J; junction bases left unmatched: 9. Germline CDR1 reads LGHNA; CDR2 reads YSLEER. CDR3 amino acids: CASSQGPGQVYYGYTF. CDR3 coding DNA: TGCGCCAGCAGCCAAGGCCCGGGACAGGTTTATTATGGCTACACCTTC.

The chain couples TRBV28 to TRBJ1-5; 8 bases are a match to TRBD1. The CDR3 loop spans 15 amino acids. The V gene's germline CDR1 is MDHEN and CDR2 SYDVKM. V lost 6 bases and J lost 0; bases outside the gene matches: 4. The CDR3: CASSTTGDSNQPQHF. The CDR3 bases are TGTGCCAGCAGCACGACAGGGGATAGCAATCAGCCCCAGCATTTT.

This clone was found once. This sequence joins TRBV28 and TRBJ2-3; D is perhaps TRBD1 or TRBD2 (5 bases each). Trimming cost V 4 bases and J 2 bases, with 10 bases left between them. The CDR3 consists of 14 residues. Germline CDR1 and CDR2: MDHEN and SYDVKM. CDR3 amino acids: CASSSGTYTDTQYF. In DNA, the CDR3 is TGTGCCAGCAGTTCGGGGACCTACACAGATACGCAGTATTTT.

The V and J genes are TRBV30 and TRBJ1-2; no reliable D call. The CDR3 contains 12 residues. Trimming cost V 1 base and J 4 bases, with 7 bases left between them. CDR1 is GTSNPN and CDR2 is SVGIG in the germline V gene (reference sequence). The chain's CDR3 is CAWSEGLYGYTF. In DNA form, the CDR3 reads TGTGCCTGGAGTGAGGGCCTCTATGGCTACACCTTC.

The rearrangement uses TRBV5-1 and TRBJ2-1; D gene uncertain. Germline loops: CDR1 SGHRS, CDR2 YFSETQ. Trimming cost V 1 base and J 8 bases, with 10 bases left between them. The CDR3 has 13 residues. CDR3 sequence (DNA): TGCGCCAGCAGCTTGCCCTCTGGGGATGAGCAGTTCTTC. This translates into CASSLPSGDEQFF.

The rearrangement links TRBV4-1 to TRBJ2-1; 9 bases fit TRBD1. This CDR3 spans 14 amino acids. Losses at the gene ends were 3 bases for V and 10 bases for J; bases not matched to a gene: 7. The germline V gene has CDR1 MGHRA and CDR2 YSYEKL. DNA of the CDR3: TGCGCCAGCAGCCAGGAACAGGGGGCAGGAGAGCAGTTCTTC. Translated, it gives CASSQEQGAGEQFF.

Comment on this clone: Its ends do not fully match the called genes, so a read error is possible. This chain connects TRBV4-1 to TRBJ2-3; D is ambiguous. The CDR3 runs 14 residues. Germline V CDR1 and CDR2: MGHRA, YSYEKL. CDR3 sequence reads: CASSQNLVADTQCF. The CDR3 nucleotides are TGCGCCAGCAGCCAGAACCTAGTTGCAGATACGCAGTGTTTT.

The CDR3 spells CASSQRVGGYEQYF. The CDR3 nucleotides are TGCGCCAGCAGCCAAAGGGTAGGGGGGTACGAGCAGTACTTC. The rearrangement uses TRBV4-1 and TRBJ2-5; D might be TRBD1 or TRBD2, each matching 6 bases. The closer fit of TRBJ2-7 to the DNA end suggests the J call may be wrong. Germline CDR1 MGHRA, CDR2 YSYEKL. The CDR3 sequence is 14 residues long.

The chain carries TRBV7-8 and TRBJ2-5; D is possibly TRBD2 (5 bases). There are 16 residues in the CDR3. The V end was cut by 2 bases, the J end by 1 base, with 14 bases between. Germline CDR1 SGHVS, CDR2 FQNEAQ. The CDR3 DNA sequence: TGTGCCAGCAGCTTAACGGGGAGAAGGGTCCAAGAGACCCAGTACTTC. Protein product: CASSLTGRRVQETQYF.

The rearrangement links TRBV5-1 to TRBJ2-1; 7 bases align to TRBD2. With V trimmed by 2 bases and J by 9 bases, 8 bases remained unmatched. CDR3 length: 14 residues. CDR1 is SGHRS, CDR2 YFSETQ, per germline. The CDR3 DNA reads as TGCGCCAGCAGCTTACCCGGCGGGGGAATTGAGCAGTTCTTC. Its protein product is CASSLPGGGIEQFF. The variable domain in full, completed from reference TRBV5-1 and TRBJ2-1, reads KAGVTQTPRYLIKTRGQQVTLSCSPISGHRSVSWYQQTPGQGLQFLFEYFSETQRNKGNFPGRFSGRQFSNSRSEMNVSTLELGDSALYLCASSLPGGGIEQFFGPGTRLTVL.

The chain combines TRBV28 with TRBJ1-5; a possible D gene is TRBD1 (6 bases). Germline CDR1 is MDHEN and CDR2 is SYDVKM. V lost 6 bases and J lost 5, with 17 bases in between. The CDR3 contains 15 residues. CDR3 in amino acids: CASSLDRTLDQPQHF. The CDR3 DNA follows: TGTGCCAGCAGCTTAGACAGGACGCTTGATCAGCCCCAGCATTTT.

This clone has a single count. The sample carries other DNA sequences with the same CDR3. The V and J genes are TRBV27 and TRBJ2-3, with 11 bases lining up with TRBD2. The CDR3 runs to 15 residues. Looked up from germline, CDR1 is MNHEY and CDR2 is SMNVEV (reference sequence). The ends lost 5 bases at V and 4 bases at J; junction bases unmatched: 5. CDR3 amino acids: CASSLLAGDADTQYF. The CDR3 DNA sequence: TGTGCCAGCAGTCTACTAGCGGGAGACGCAGATACGCAGTATTTT.

V is TRBV5-6 and J is TRBJ2-7; D gene uncertain. The germline gives CDR1 SGHDT, CDR2 YYEEEE. Trimming shortened V by 5 bases and J by 4 bases, and 10 bases separated the two germline ends. This CDR3 has 12 residues. CDR3 DNA sequence: TGTGCCAGCAGTCAAAGCCAGTACGAGCAGTACTTC. It translates to CASSQSQYEQYF.

The table lists this clone with a count of one. The chain combines TRBV19 with TRBJ2-7; possible D gene TRBD1, 5 bases. Germline CDR1 is LNHDA and CDR2 is SQIVND (reference sequence). This CDR3 has 13 residues. V lost 5 bases and J 3 bases, leaving 11 bases between the germline ends. CDR3 loop: CASSPQGLYEQYF. CDR3 DNA sequence: TGTGCCAGTAGTCCCCAGGGCCTCTACGAGCAGTACTTC.

The chain recombines TRBV28 with TRBJ1-2, with D perhaps TRBD1 (5 bases). Germline CDR1 and CDR2: MDHEN and SYDVKM. Trimming shortened V by 5 bases and J by 4 bases, and 14 bases separated the two germline ends. There are 14 residues in the CDR3. The CDR3 is CASSPPGRSYGYTF. The CDR3 DNA reads TGTGCCAGCAGTCCACCGGGGCGATCCTATGGCTACACCTTC.

This clone came up once. The V and J genes are TRBV9 and TRBJ2-1; no clear D. Germline CDR1 and CDR2: SGDLS and YYNGEE. The CDR3 has 15 residues. Trimming stripped 4 bases from V and 8 bases from J, with 19 bases between. The CDR3 DNA sequence: TGTGCCAGCAGCCTCTACACCGGGCTGATGGATGAGCAGTTCTTC. It specifies CASSLYTGLMDEQFF.

The chain couples TRBV4-3 to TRBJ1-3, with D perhaps matching TRBD1 (5 bases). The CDR3 is 15 amino acids. Germline lookup yields CDR1 LGHNA and CDR2 YSLEER. With 0 bases removed from V and 8 bases from J, the gap between germline ends came to 14 bases. The CDR3 DNA sequence: TGCGCCAGCAGCCAAGAAATGGGACTACGGGACACCATATATTTT. Translating gives CASSQEMGLRDTIYF.

J is TRBJ2-1 and V is TRBV27, with TRBD2 identical over 11 bases. V lost 7 bases and J lost 7; bases outside the gene matches: 6. The CDR3 has 14 amino acids. Germline V lookup: CDR1 MNHEY, CDR2 SMNVEV (reference sequence). The CDR3 DNA is TGTGCCAGCACTGTGTCTAGCGGGGGGAATGAGCAGTTCTTC. It encodes CASTVSSGGNEQFF.

The sample holds a few counts of this clone. CDR3 amino acids: CASSLTGLLNTQYF. The CDR3 nucleotides are TGTGCCAGCAGTTTAACGGGACTTCTAAATACGCAGTATTTT. The rearrangement uses TRBV7-9 and TRBJ2-3; tentative D call: TRBD2 (6 bases). Germline CDR1 is SEHNR and CDR2 is FQNEAQ (reference sequence). This CDR3 comprises 14 residues. The V and J ends lost 6 bases and 7 bases respectively, with 17 bases between them.